This T cell receptor beta chain was obtained from a study of patients and donors after allogeneic stem cell transplantation. The germline CDR1 and CDR2 sequences are GTSNPN and SVGIG (reference sequence). The CDR3 extends over 15 amino acids. Trimming left V 0 bases short and J 4 bases short, with 13 bases between. Each CDR3 protein is one row after TCRdb ran MiXCR on the RT-PCR reads. The sample shows under 1,500 distinct CDR3 sequences, 30% to 45% of them seen only once. This TCR came from a human donor who was either an allogeneic HSCT recipient or a stem cell or donor lymphocyte infusion donor (not recorded which). It is not recorded whose cells these are; they may come from a transplant donor. Sequencing was performed on blood, either unsorted or a sorted T cell fraction (not recorded which). V and J are TRBV30 and TRBJ2-1; a weak D match, TRBD1 (5 bases). The CDR3 reads CAWSVAWGLYNEQFF. The CDR3 DNA is TGTGCCTGGAGTGTAGCCTGGGGCTTATACAATGAGCAGTTCTTC. The entire variable domain, with the rest obtained from reference TRBV30 and TRBJ2-1, is as follows: SQTIHQWPATLVQPVGSPLSLECTVEGTSNPNLYWYRQAAGRGLQLLFYSVGIGQISSEVPQNLSASRPQDRQFILSSKKLLLSDSGFYLCAWSVAWGLYNEQFFGPGTRLTVL.